This T cell receptor beta chain was retrieved from a study of cytomegalovirus exposure and HLA in healthy donors. This CDR3 contains 18 residues. The V and J ends lost 0 bases and 2 bases, in that order; junction bases with no gene match: 11. Germline CDR1 reads MGHRA; CDR2 reads YSYEKL. In the PCR, 60 Vbeta and 13 Jbeta primers were used. The assay was immunoSEQ multiplex PCR, and TCRdb's table has in-frame clones only and misses some. The listing records around 210,000 clones. Study-level findings and limits: A later analysis showed HLA-associated TCR beta chains outstripping equally common others in clonal expansion. The study labeled about 160 TCR beta chains cytomegalovirus-associated.

In the case of this clone: Its antigen is unidentified.

This TCR was recovered from a woman in her thirties in good health and CMV-seropositive. Sequences were obtained from PBMCs. The V call is TRBV4-1, the J call TRBJ1-2; 8 bases line up with TRBD1. The CDR3 is CASSQEVVRDRGNYGYTF. The CDR3 nucleotides read TGCGCCAGCAGCCAAGAAGTAGTCCGAGACAGGGGCAACTATGGCTACACCTTC.